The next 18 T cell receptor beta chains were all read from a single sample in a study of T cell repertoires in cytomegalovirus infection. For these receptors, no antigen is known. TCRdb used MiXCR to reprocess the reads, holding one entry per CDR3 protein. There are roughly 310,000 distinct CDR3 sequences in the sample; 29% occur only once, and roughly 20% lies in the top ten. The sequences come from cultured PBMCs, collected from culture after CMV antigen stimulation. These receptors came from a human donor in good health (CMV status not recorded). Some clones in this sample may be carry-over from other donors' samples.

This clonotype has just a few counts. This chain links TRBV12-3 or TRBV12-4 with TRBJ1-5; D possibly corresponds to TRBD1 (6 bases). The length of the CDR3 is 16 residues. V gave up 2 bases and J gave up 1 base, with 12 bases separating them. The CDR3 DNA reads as TGTGCCAGCAGTTTACCCGGACAGAGAAGCAATCAGCCCCAGCATTTT. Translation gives CASSLPGQRSNQPQHF.

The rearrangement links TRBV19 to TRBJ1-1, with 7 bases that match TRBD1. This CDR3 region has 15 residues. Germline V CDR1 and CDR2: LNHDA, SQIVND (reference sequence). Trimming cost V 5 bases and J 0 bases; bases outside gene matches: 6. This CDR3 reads CASSSGGRLNTEAFF. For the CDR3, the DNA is TGTGCCAGTAGTTCAGGGGGGCGGTTGAACACTGAAGCTTTCTTT.

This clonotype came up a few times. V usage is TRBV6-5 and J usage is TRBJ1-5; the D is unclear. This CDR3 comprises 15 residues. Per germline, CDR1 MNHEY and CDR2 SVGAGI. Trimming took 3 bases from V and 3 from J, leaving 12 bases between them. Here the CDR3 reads CASSYRRGNNQPQHF. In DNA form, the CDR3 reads TGTGCCAGCAGTTATCGTAGAGGTAACAATCAGCCCCAGCATTTT.

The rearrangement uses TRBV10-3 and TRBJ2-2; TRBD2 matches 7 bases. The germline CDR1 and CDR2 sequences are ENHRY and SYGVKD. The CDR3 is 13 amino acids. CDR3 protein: CATIAGRDGELFF. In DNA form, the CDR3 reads TGTGCTACTATAGCAGGGAGGGACGGGGAGCTGTTTTTT.

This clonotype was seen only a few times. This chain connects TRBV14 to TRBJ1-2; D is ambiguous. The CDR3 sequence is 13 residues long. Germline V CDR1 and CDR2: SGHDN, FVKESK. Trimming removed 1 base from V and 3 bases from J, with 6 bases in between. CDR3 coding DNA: TGTGCCAGCAGCCAAGGGCTGGACTATGGCTACACCTTC. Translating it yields CASSQGLDYGYTF. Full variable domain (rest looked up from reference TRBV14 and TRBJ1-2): EAGVTQFPSHSVIEKGQTVTLRCDPISGHDNLYWYRRVMGKEIKFLLHFVKESKQDESGMPNNRFLAERTGGTYSTLKVQPAELEDSGVYFCASSQGLDYGYTFGSGTRLTVV.

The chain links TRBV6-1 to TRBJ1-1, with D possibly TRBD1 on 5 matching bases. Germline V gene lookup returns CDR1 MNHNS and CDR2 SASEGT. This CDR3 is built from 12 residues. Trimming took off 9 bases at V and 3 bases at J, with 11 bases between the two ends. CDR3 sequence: CASSGSYTEAFF. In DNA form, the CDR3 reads TGTGCCAGTTCAGGGTCGTACACTGAAGCTTTCTTT.

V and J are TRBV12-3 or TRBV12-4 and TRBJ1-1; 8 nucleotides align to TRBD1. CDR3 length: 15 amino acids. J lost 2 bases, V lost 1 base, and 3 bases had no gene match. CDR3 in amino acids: CASSLETGANTEAFF. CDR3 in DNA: TGTGCCAGCAGTTTAGAGACAGGGGCTAACACTGAAGCTTTCTTT.

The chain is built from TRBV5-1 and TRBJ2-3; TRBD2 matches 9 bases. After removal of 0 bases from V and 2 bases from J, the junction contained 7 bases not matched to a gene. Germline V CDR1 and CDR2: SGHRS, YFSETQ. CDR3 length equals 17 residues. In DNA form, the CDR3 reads TGCGCCAGCAGCTTGGCCTCGACTAGCGGCTCCACAGATACGCAGTATTTT. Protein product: CASSLASTSGSTDTQYF.

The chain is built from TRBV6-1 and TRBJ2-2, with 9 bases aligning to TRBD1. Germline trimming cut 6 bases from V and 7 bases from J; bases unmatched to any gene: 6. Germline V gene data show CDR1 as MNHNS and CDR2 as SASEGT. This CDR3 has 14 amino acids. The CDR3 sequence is CASSQQGAHGELFF. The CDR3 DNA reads TGTGCCAGCAGCCAACAGGGGGCTCACGGGGAGCTGTTTTTT.

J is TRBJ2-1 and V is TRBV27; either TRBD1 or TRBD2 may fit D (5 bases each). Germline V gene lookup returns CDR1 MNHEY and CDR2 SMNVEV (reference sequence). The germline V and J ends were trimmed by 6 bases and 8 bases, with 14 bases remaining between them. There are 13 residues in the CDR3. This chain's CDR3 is CASRSNQGDEQFF. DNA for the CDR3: TGTGCCAGCAGATCAAACCAGGGAGATGAGCAGTTCTTC.

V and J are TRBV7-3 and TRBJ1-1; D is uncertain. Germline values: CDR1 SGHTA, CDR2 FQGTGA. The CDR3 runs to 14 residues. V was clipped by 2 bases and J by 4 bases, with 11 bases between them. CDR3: CASSLLGMSTEAFF. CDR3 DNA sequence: TGTGCCAGCAGCTTATTGGGGATGAGCACTGAAGCTTTCTTT.

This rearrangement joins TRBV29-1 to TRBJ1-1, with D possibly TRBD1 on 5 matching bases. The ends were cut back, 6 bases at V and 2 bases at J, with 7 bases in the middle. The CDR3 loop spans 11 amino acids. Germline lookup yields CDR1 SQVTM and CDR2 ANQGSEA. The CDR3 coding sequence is TGCAGCGTGCAGGGAAACACTGAAGCTTTCTTT. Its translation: CSVQGNTEAFF.

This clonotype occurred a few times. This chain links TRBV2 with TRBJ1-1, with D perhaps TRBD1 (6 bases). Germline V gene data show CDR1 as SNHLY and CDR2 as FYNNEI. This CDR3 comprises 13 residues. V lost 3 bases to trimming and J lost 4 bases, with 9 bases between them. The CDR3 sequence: CASSDQGSTEAFF. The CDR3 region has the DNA TGTGCCAGCAGTGACCAGGGGAGCACTGAAGCTTTCTTT.

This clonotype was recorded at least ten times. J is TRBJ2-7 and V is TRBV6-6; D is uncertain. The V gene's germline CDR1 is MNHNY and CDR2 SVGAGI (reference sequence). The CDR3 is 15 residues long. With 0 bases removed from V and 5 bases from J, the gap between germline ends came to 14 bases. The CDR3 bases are TGTGCCAGCAGTTACTCGAATGCAGGAACTGACGAGCAGTACTTC. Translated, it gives CASSYSNAGTDEQYF.

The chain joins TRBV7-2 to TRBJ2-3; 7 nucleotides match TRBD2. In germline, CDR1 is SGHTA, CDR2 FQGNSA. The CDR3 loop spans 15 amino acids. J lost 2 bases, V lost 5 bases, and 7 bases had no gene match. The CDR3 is CASSGRAGTTDTQYF. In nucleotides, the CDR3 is TGTGCCAGCAGCGGTCGAGCGGGGACCACAGATACGCAGTATTTT.

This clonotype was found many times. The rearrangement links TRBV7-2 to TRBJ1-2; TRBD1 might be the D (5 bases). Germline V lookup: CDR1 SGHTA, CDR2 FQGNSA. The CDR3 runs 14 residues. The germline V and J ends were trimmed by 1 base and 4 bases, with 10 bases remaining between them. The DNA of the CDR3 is TGTGCCAGCAGCTTAGGTGGGGGTGGCTATGGCTACACCTTC. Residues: CASSLGGGGYGYTF.

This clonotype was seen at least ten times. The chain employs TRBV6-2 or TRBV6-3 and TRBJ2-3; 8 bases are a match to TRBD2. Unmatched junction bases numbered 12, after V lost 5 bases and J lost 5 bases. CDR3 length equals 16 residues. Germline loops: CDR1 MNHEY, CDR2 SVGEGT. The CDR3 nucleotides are TGTGCCAGCAGTGATGCAGCGGGAGTTGGTGAAGATACGCAGTATTTT. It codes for CASSDAAGVGEDTQYF.

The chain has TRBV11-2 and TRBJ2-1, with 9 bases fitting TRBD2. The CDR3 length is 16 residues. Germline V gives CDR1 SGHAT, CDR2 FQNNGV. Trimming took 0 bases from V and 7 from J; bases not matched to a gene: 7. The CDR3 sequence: CASSLDHAGGPNEQFF. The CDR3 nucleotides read TGTGCCAGCAGCTTAGATCATGCGGGGGGGCCTAATGAGCAGTTCTTC.